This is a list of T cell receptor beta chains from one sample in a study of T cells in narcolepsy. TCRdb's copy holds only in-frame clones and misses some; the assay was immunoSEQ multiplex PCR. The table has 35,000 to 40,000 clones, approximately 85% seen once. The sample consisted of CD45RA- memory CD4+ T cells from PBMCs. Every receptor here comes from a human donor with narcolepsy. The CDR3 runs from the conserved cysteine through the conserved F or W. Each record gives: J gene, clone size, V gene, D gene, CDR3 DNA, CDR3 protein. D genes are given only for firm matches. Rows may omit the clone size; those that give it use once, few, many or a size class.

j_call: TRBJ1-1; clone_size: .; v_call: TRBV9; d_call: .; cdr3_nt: TGTGCCAGCAGCGTAGTTGAGATACGGGGCCCTGAAGCTTTCTTT; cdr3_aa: CASSVVEIRGPEAFF
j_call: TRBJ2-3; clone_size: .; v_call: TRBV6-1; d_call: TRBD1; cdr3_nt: TGTGCCAGCAGTGCCCGGACAGGGGCCGATACGCAGTATTTT; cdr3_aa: CASSARTGADTQYF
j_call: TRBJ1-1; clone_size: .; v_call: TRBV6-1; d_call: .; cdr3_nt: TGTGCCAGCAGTCCAGGTGGAAAGGGTGGAGCTTTCTTT; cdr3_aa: CASSPGGKGGAFF
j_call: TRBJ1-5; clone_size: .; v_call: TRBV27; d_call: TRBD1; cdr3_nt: TGTGCCAGCAGGGGACAGGGGGCAATTGGAGGCAATCAGCCCCAGCATTTT; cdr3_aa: CASRGQGAIGGNQPQHF
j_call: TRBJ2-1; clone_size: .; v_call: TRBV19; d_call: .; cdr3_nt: TGTGCCAGTAGTATAAAGGGCATTGCCTACAATGAGCAGTTCTTC; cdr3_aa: CASSIKGIAYNEQFF
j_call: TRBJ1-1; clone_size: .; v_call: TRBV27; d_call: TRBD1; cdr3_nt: TGTGCCAGCAGTTCGACAGGGAGGGACACTGAAGCTTTCTTT; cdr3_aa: CASSSTGRDTEAFF
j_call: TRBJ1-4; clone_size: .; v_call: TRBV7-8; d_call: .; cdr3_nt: TGTGCCAGCAGCTTAGGACGAGGGCTAACTAATGAAAAACTGTTTTTT; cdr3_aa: CASSLGRGLTNEKLFF
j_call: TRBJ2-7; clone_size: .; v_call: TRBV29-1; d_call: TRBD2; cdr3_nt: TGCAGCGTGAAAGCGGGGGTGAGCCACGAGCAGTACTTC; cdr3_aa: CSVKAGVSHEQYF
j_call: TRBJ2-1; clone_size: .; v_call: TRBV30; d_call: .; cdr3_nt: TGTGCCTGGAGTGAAGGGCGATATGAGCAGTTCTTC; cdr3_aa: CAWSEGRYEQFF
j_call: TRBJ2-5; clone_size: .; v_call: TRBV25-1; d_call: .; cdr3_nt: TGTGCCAGCAGCGCCGTCGGTTTGGAGACCCAGTACTTC; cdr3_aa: CASSAVGLETQYF
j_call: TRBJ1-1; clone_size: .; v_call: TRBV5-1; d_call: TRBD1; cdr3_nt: TGCGCCAGCAGCTTCACCGGGACAGGGAACACTGAAGCTTTCTTT; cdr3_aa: CASSFTGTGNTEAFF
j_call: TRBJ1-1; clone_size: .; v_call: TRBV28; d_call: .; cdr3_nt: TGTGCCAGCAGTTCAGGGAGAAGGGAAGCTTTCTTT; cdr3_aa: CASSSGRREAFF
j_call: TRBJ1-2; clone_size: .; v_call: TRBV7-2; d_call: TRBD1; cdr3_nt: TGTGCCAGCAGCTTAGCGAGGAAGGGGGCCGGCTATGGCTACACCTTC; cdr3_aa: CASSLARKGAGYGYTF
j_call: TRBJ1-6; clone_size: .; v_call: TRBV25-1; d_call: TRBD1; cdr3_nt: TGTGCCAGCCCCGGACAGGGGCACTATAATTCACCCCTCCACTTT; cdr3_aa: CASPGQGHYNSPLHF
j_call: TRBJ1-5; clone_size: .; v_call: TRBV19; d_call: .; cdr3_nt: TGTGCCAGTAGAATTGGTAGCAATCAGCCCCAGCATTTT; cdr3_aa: CASRIGSNQPQHF
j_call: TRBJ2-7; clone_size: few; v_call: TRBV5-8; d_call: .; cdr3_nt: TGTGCCAGCAGCCGGATCGCCTACGAGCAGTACTTC; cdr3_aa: CASSRIAYEQYF
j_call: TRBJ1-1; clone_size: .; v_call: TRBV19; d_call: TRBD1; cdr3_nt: TGTGCCAGTACCCCCGGACAGGGAAGTTGGGACACTGAAGCTTTCTTT; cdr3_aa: CASTPGQGSWDTEAFF
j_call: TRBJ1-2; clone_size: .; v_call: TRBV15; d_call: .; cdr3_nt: TGTGCCACCAGCGCGGACCACTGGGGGGGCTACACCTTC; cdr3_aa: CATSADHWGGYTF
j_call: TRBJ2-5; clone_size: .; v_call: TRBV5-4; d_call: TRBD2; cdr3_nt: TGTGCCAGCAGCTCCCCCCGAGGGAGCGGGGGCCAAGAGACCCAGTACTTC; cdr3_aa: CASSSPRGSGGQETQYF
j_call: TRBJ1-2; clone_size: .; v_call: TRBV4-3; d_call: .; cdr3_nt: TGCGCCAGCAGCCAAGATACATTCGCTAACTATGGCTACACCTTC; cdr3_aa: CASSQDTFANYGYTF
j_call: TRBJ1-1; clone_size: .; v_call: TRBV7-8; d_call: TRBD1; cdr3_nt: TGTGCCAGCAGCTCCGACAGGGGGCGACGATTCGACACTGAAGCTTTCTTT; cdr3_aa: CASSSDRGRRFDTEAFF
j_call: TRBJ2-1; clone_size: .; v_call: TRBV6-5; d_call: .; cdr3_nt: TGTGCCAGCAGTTACTCTTCGGGCAGAAACAATGAGCAGTTCTTC; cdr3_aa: CASSYSSGRNNEQFF
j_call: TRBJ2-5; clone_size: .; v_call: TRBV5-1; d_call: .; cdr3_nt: TGCGCCAGCAGCTTGGCCCTGGGGGAGACCCAGTACTTC; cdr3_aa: CASSLALGETQYF
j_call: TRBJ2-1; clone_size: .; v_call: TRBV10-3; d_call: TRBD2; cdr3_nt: TGTGCCATCAGTGATCGGGGGGGCTTCTCCTACAATGAGCAGTTCTTC; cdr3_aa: CAISDRGGFSYNEQFF
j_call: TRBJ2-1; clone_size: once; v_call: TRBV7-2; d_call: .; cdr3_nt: TGTGCCAGCAGCTTAGCGGGAGAAACAAAGCAGTTCTTC; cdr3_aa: CASSLAGETKQFF
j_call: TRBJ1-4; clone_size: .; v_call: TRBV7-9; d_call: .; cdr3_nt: TGTGCCAGCCGGACCGATCCGAATGAAAAACTGTTTTTT; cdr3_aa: CASRTDPNEKLFF
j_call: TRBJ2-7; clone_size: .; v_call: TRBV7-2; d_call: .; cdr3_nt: TGTGCCAGCAGCCCGCAGGGCCACGAGCAGTACTTC; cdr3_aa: CASSPQGHEQYF
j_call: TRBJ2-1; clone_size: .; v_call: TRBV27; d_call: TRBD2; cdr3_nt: TGTGCCAGCAGTTCGCCACTAGCGGGAAAGAATGAGCAGTTCTTC; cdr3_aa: CASSSPLAGKNEQFF
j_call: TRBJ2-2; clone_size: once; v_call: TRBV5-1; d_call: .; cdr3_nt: TGCGCCAGCAGCTTTCGGACAGACACCGGGGAGCTGTTTTTT; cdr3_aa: CASSFRTDTGELFF
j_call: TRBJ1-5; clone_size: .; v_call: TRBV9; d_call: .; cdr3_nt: TGTGCCAGCAGCGTAGGCCCCGGGAGCCCTTCAGGTCAGCCCCAGCATTTT; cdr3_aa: CASSVGPGSPSGQPQHF
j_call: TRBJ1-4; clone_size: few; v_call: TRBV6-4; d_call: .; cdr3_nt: TGTGCCAGCAAGGGTTCCAATGAAAAACTGTTTTTT; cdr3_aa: CASKGSNEKLFF
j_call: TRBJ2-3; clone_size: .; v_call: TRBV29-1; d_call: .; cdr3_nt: TGCAGCGTTGATAGGGGGGATACGCAGTATTTT; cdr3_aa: CSVDRGDTQYF
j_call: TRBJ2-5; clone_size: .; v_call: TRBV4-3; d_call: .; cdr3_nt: TGCGCCAGCAGCCAAGTGCGGGGGCCCCCCCAAGAGACCCAGTACTTC; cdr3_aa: CASSQVRGPPQETQYF
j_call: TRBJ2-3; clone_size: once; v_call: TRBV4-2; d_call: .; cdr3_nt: TGTGCCAGCAGCCAGGAGGGGGCCCCCCGCACAGATACGCAGTATTTT; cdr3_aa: CASSQEGAPRTDTQYF
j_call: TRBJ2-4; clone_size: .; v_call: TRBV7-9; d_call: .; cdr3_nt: TGTGCCAGCAGCGCGCAGGGAAAAAACATTCAGTACTTC; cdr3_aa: CASSAQGKNIQYF
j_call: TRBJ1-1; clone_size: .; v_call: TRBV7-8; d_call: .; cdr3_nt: TGTGCCAGCAGCTTAGGGGGGGCGAGAGAAGCTTTCTTT; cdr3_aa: CASSLGGAREAFF
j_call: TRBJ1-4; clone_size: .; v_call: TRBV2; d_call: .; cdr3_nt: TGTGCCAGCAGTGCGGGACAAACTAATGAAAAACTGTTTTTT; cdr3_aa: CASSAGQTNEKLFF
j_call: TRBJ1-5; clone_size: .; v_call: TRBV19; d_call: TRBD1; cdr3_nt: TGTGCCAGCTTTTCGCCGGGACAGGAAAATCAGCCCCAGCATTTT; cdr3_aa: CASFSPGQENQPQHF
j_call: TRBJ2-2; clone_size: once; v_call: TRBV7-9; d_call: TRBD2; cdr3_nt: TGTGCCAGCAGGCGGGGGTTAGGGGAGCTGTTTTTT; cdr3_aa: CASRRGLGELFF
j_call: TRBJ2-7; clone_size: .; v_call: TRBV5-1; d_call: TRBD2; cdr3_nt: TGCGCCAGCAGCTTGGTGGCTAGCGGGGGGGGCGAGCAGTACTTC; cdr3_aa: CASSLVASGGGEQYF
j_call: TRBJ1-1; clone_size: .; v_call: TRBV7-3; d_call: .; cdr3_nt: TGTGCCAGCAGGGAAGGGTCAGGGAACACTGAAGCTTTCTTT; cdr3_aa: CASREGSGNTEAFF
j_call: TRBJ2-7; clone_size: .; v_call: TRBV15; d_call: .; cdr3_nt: TGTGCCACCAGCGCATGGTCGGGGGACTACGAGCAGTACTTC; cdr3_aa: CATSAWSGDYEQYF
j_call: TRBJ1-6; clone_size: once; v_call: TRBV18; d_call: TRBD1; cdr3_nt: TGTGCCAGCTCACCAGAAGTGACAGGGTACAATAATTCACCCCTCCACTTT; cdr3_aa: CASSPEVTGYNNSPLHF
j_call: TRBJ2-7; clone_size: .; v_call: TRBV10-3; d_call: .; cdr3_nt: TGTGCCATCGGCCTAAGCGGGTCTTACGAGCAGTACTTC; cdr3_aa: CAIGLSGSYEQYF
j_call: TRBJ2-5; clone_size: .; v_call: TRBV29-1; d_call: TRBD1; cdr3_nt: TGCAGCGTTAGACAGGGAAGCGTAGAGACCCAGTACTTC; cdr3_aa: CSVRQGSVETQYF
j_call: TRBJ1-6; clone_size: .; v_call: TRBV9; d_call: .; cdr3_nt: TGTGCCAGCAGCGGGCCGAAGGGGGGGACATATGATTCACCCCTCCACTTT; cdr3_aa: CASSGPKGGTYDSPLHF
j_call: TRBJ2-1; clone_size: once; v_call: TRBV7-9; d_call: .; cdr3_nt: TGTGCCAGCAGCGCGAGGACAGCCCTTTCGCATGAGCAGTTCTTC; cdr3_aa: CASSARTALSHEQFF